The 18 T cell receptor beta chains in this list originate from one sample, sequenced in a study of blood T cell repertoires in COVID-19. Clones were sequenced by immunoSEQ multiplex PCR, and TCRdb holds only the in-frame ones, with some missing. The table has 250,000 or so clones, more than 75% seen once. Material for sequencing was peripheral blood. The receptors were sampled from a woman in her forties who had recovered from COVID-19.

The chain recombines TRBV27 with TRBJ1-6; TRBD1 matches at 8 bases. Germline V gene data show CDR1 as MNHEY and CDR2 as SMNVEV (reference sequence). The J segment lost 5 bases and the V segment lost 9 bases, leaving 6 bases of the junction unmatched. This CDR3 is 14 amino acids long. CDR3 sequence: CASTTGDHNSPLHF. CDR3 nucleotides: TGTGCCAGTACGACAGGGGACCATAATTCACCCCTCCACTTT.

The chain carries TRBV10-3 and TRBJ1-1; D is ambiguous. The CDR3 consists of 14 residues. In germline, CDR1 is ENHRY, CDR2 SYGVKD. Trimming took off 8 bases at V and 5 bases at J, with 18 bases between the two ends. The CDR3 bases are TGTGCCATCTCGCGACACCAAGACGGAACTGAAGCTTTCTTT. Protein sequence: CAISRHQDGTEAFF.

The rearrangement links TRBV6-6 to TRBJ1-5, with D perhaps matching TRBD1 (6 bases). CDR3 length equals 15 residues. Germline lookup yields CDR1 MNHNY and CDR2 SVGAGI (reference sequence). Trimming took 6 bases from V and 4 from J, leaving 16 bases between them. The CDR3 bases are TGTGCCAGCAGCCTTGGACAGAATTGGAATCAGCCCCAGCATTTT. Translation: CASSLGQNWNQPQHF.

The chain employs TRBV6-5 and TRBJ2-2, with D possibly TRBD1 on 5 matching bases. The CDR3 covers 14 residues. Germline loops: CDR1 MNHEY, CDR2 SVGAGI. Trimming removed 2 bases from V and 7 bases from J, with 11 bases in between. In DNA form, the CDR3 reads TGTGCCAGCAGTTACAGGCCCCAGGGCGGGGAGCTGTTTTTT. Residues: CASSYRPQGGELFF.

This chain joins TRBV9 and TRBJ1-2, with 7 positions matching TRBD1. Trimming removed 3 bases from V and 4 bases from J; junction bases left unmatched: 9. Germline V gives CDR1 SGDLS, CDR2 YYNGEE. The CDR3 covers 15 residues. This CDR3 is CASSALAGTAYGYTF. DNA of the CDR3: TGTGCCAGCAGCGCTCTCGCCGGGACAGCCTATGGCTACACCTTC.

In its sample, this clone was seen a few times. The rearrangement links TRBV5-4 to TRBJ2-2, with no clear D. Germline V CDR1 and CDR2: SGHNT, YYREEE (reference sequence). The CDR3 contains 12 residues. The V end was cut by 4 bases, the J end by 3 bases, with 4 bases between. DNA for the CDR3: TGTGCCAGCAGCCGGGACACCGGGGAGCTGTTTTTT. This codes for CASSRDTGELFF.

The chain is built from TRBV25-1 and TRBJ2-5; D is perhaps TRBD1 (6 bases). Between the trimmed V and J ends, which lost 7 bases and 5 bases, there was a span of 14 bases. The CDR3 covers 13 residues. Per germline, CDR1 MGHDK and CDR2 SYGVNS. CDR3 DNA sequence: TGTGCCAGCATAGGGGCAGGGGAGGAGACCCAGTACTTC. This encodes CASIGAGEETQYF.

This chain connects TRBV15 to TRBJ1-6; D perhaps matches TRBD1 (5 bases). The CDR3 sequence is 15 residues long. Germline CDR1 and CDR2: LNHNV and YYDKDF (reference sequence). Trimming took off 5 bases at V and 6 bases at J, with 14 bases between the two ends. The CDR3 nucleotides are TGTGCCACCAGCCCGACCAGGGCACGTAATTCACCCCTCCACTTT. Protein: CATSPTRARNSPLHF.

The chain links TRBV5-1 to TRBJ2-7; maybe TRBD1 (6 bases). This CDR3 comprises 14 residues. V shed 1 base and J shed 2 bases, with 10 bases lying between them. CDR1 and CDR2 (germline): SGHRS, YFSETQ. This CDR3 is CASSLLQGPYEQYF. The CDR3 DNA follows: TGCGCCAGCAGCTTGCTACAGGGCCCCTACGAGCAGTACTTC.

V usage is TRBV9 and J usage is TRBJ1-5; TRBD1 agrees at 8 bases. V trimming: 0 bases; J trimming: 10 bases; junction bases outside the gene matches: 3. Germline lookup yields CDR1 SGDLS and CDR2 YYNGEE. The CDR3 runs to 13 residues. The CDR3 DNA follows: TGTGCCAGCAGCGTAGAGACAGGGGACCCCCAGCATTTT. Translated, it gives CASSVETGDPQHF.

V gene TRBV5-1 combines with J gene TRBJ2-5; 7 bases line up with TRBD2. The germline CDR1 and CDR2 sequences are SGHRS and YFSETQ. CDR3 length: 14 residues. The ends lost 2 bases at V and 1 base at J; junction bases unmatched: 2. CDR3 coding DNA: TGCGCCAGCAGCTTAGCGGGGCGCCAAGAGACCCAGTACTTC. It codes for CASSLAGRQETQYF.

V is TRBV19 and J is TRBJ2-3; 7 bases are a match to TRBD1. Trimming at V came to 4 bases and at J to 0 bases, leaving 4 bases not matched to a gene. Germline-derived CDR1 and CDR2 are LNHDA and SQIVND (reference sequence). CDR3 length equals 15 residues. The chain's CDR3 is CASSRDRASTDTQYF. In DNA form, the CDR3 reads TGTGCCAGTAGTAGAGACAGGGCTAGCACAGATACGCAGTATTTT.

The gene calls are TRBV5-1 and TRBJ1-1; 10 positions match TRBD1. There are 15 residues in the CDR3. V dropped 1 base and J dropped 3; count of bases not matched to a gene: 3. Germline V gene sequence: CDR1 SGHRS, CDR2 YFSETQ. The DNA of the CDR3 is TGCGCCAGCAGCTTGCCTGGACAGGGGGACACTGAAGCTTTCTTT. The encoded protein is CASSLPGQGDTEAFF.

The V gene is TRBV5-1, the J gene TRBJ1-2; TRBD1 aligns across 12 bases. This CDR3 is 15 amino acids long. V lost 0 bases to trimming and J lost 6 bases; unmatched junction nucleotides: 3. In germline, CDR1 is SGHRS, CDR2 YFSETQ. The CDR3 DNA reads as TGCGCCAGCAGCTTGGAGGGACAGGGGGCTCATGGCTACACCTTC. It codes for CASSLEGQGAHGYTF.

The CDR3 region has the DNA TGTGCCTGGAGTGTCGGGACTAGTCGAGATACGCAGTATTTT. It yields the protein CAWSVGTSRDTQYF. V usage is TRBV30 and J usage is TRBJ2-3, with 8 bases lining up with TRBD2. J lost 5 bases, V lost 0 bases, and 4 bases had no gene match. The CDR3 contains 14 residues. The germline V gene has CDR1 GTSNPN and CDR2 SVGIG (reference sequence).

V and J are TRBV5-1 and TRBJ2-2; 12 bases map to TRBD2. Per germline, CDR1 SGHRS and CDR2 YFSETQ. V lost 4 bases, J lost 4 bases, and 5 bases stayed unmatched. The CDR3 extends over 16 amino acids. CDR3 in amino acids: CASSIASGGATGELFF. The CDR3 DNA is TGCGCCAGCAGCATAGCTAGCGGGGGGGCCACCGGGGAGCTGTTTTTT.

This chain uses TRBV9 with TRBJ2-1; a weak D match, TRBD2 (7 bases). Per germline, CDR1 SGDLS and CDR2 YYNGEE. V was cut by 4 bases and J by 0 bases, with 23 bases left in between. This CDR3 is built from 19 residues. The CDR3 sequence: CASSSQRRGGTSSYNEQFF. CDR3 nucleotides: TGTGCCAGCAGCTCCCAACGGCGCGGGGGCACGAGCTCCTACAATGAGCAGTTCTTC.

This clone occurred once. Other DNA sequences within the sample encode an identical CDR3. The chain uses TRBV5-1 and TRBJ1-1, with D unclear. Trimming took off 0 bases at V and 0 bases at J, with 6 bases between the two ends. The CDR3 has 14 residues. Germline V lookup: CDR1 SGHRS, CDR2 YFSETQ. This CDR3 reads CASSLGGMNTEAFF. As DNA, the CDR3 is TGCGCCAGCAGCTTGGGAGGAATGAACACTGAAGCTTTCTTT.